These 28 T cell receptor beta chains were sequenced from one sample in a study of Graves' ophthalmopathy and Graves' hyperthyroidism. The TCR beta CDR3 regions underwent amplification from RNA transcripts. The workflow started with a first-round RT-PCR run with HTBI primers and then moved on to a second-round multiplex PCR. TCRdb ran MiXCR on the multiplex PCR reads and lists one entry per CDR3 protein. The repertoire holds a few hundred thousand distinct CDR3 sequences, with 15% as singletons. Input material: peripheral blood. Receptors were obtained from a woman younger than 35 with stable Graves' hyperthyroidism.

This clonotype has ten or more counts. The J gene is TRBJ2-5, the V gene TRBV29-1, with D unclear. Germline CDR1 reads SQVTM; CDR2 reads ANQGSEA. There are 13 residues in the CDR3. V shed 1 base and J shed 5 bases, with 11 bases lying between them. Here the CDR3 DNA reads TGCAGCGTTGAAGGTAGGACGGAGGAGACCCAGTACTTC. It specifies CSVEGRTEETQYF.

This clonotype was found a few times. The J gene is TRBJ1-5, the V gene TRBV18, with TRBD1 matching 10 bases. V was pared by 4 bases and J by 3 bases, with 6 bases of the junction left unmatched. This CDR3 spans 16 amino acids. CDR1 is KGHSH, CDR2 LQKENI, per germline. CDR3 sequence reads: CASSLGQGIPNQPQHF. The CDR3 nucleotides read TGTGCCAGCTCACTGGGACAGGGGATCCCCAATCAGCCCCAGCATTTT.

At least ten counts were recorded for this clonotype. The rearrangement links TRBV5-1 to TRBJ2-2, with D perhaps matching TRBD2 (5 bases). The CDR3 runs to 15 residues. Germline V CDR1 and CDR2: SGHRS, YFSETQ. V was clipped by 0 bases and J by 7 bases, with 13 bases between them. The CDR3, as DNA: TGCGCCAGCAGCTTGGTGCCAGAAAGCGGCGGGGAGCTGTTTTTT. Protein product: CASSLVPESGGELFF.

The rearrangement links TRBV3-1 to TRBJ2-7; D might be TRBD1 or TRBD2, each matching 5 bases. The CDR3 loop spans 15 amino acids. The V end was cut by 1 base, the J end by 3 bases, with 13 bases between. CDR1 is LGHDT and CDR2 is YNNKEL in the germline V gene (reference sequence). The DNA of the CDR3 is TGTGCCAGCAGCCAAGGGGACGAAACTGGCTACGAGCAGTACTTC. This sequence encodes CASSQGDETGYEQYF.

The sample holds many counts of this clonotype. The chain uses TRBV14 and TRBJ1-1; the D is unclear. The CDR3 sequence is 15 residues long. Trimming shortened V by 7 bases and J by 0 bases, and 15 bases separated the two germline ends. The germline CDR1 and CDR2 sequences are SGHDN and FVKESK. This chain's CDR3 is CASTRVQNLNTEAFF. The CDR3, as DNA: TGTGCCAGCACCCGGGTTCAGAACCTGAACACTGAAGCTTTCTTT.

The rearrangement uses TRBV10-3 and TRBJ2-7, with D possibly being TRBD1 (5 bases). The CDR3 is 13 amino acids. Germline CDR1 is ENHRY and CDR2 is SYGVKD. V lost 2 bases and J lost 6, with 11 bases in between. DNA for the CDR3: TGTGCCATCAGTGAGCGGCAGGGCTCCGAGCAGTACTTC. Translating it yields CAISERQGSEQYF.

This clonotype was recorded many times. The CDR3 bases are TGTGCCAGCTCACCGAAAACTAACTATGGCTACACCTTC. Translating gives CASSPKTNYGYTF. The gene calls are TRBV18 and TRBJ1-2; D call uncertain. The CDR3 consists of 13 residues. Germline CDR1 is KGHSH and CDR2 is LQKENI. V dropped 3 bases and J dropped 0 bases, with 5 bases sitting between them. The full variable domain, with the rest looked up from reference TRBV18 and TRBJ1-2, is NAGVMQNPRHLVRRRGQEARLRCSPMKGHSHVYWYRQLPEEGLKFMVYLQKENIIDESGMPKERFSAEFPKEGPSILRIQQVVRGDSAAYFCASSPKTNYGYTFGSGTRLTVV.

This clonotype was counted many times. J is TRBJ1-1 and V is TRBV5-1; D remains ambiguous. Deletions cut 0 bases from V and 0 bases from J, with 9 bases between. The CDR3 is 15 amino acids. Germline V gene data show CDR1 as SGHRS and CDR2 as YFSETQ. The CDR3 sequence is CASSLALALNTEAFF. In DNA, the CDR3 is TGCGCCAGCAGCTTGGCCTTGGCTTTGAACACTGAAGCTTTCTTT. Based on the CDR3 plus reference TRBV5-1 and TRBJ1-1, the full variable domain is KAGVTQTPRYLIKTRGQQVTLSCSPISGHRSVSWYQQTPGQGLQFLFEYFSETQRNKGNFPGRFSGRQFSNSRSEMNVSTLELGDSALYLCASSLALALNTEAFFGQGTRLTVV.

This clonotype was found many times. The chain carries TRBV6-5 and TRBJ1-2; D is unclear. CDR1 is MNHEY, CDR2 SVGAGI, per germline. The CDR3 is made up of 15 amino acids. Trimming removed 3 bases at V and 4 bases at J, with 15 bases between. The CDR3 protein is CASSYSGSRVYGYTF. Here the CDR3 DNA reads TGTGCCAGCAGTTATTCCGGCAGCCGTGTCTATGGCTACACCTTC.

The chain uses TRBV15 and TRBJ2-7; possible D gene TRBD1, 7 bases. The CDR3 is made up of 15 amino acids. The V gene lost 1 base and the J gene lost 2 bases, with 12 bases spanning the gap. Germline V gene sequence: CDR1 LNHNV, CDR2 YYDKDF (reference sequence). CDR3 in amino acids: CATSRGGDSTYEQYF. CDR3 nucleotide sequence: TGTGCCACCAGCAGAGGGGGGGACAGCACCTACGAGCAGTACTTC.

This clonotype was recorded many times. The chain is built from TRBV20-1 and TRBJ1-1, with D tentatively TRBD1 (5 bases). V lost 3 bases and J 5 bases, leaving 13 bases between the germline ends. CDR1 is DFQATT, CDR2 SNEGSKA, per germline (reference sequence). The CDR3 has 13 amino acids. CDR3 loop: CSASMGVRTEAFF. DNA for the CDR3: TGCAGTGCTAGTATGGGGGTTAGGACTGAAGCTTTCTTT.

This clonotype was counted at least ten times. V is TRBV19 and J is TRBJ1-5; D remains ambiguous. V lost 8 bases and J 6 bases, leaving 14 bases between the germline ends. The CDR3 is made up of 13 amino acids. Germline lookup yields CDR1 LNHDA and CDR2 SQIVND (reference sequence). Here the CDR3 reads CASSERRSQPQHF. In nucleotides, the CDR3 is TGTGCCAGTTCCGAACGGCGGAGTCAGCCCCAGCATTTT.

The table lists this clonotype with many counts. CDR3 coding DNA: TGTGCCAGCAGTAACCGCGGAGATACGCAGTATTTT. Translated: CASSNRGDTQYF. The V gene is TRBV12-3 or TRBV12-4, the J gene TRBJ2-3; the D is unclear. Trimming left V 5 bases short and J 5 bases short, with 8 bases between. CDR3 size: 12 residues.

This clonotype was picked up many times. The chain couples TRBV20-1 to TRBJ2-5; 9 nucleotides align to TRBD2. V was pared by 2 bases and J by 1 base, with 2 bases of the junction left unmatched. CDR1 and CDR2 (germline): DFQATT, SNEGSKA (reference sequence). The CDR3 loop spans 14 amino acids. CDR3 loop: CSARQRGAQETQYF. Here the CDR3 DNA reads TGCAGTGCTAGACAGCGGGGGGCCCAAGAGACCCAGTACTTC.

In this sample, this clonotype turned up a few times. The chain couples TRBV4-1 to TRBJ1-1; D is undetermined. The V end was cut by 3 bases, the J end by 8 bases, with 16 bases between. The CDR3 spans 14 residues. CDR1 is MGHRA, CDR2 YSYEKL, per germline. The CDR3 DNA follows: TGCGCCAGCAGCCATACACTTGTGACGGTGGAAGCTTTCTTT. It is translated as CASSHTLVTVEAFF.

The genes are TRBV18 and TRBJ1-2; 7 bases agree with TRBD1. CDR1 KGHSH and CDR2 LQKENI come from the germline V gene. V shed 2 bases, J shed 8 bases, and the junction held 2 bases outside the gene matches. CDR3 length: 12 residues. Here the CDR3 reads CASSPNRGGYTF. In DNA, the CDR3 is TGTGCCAGCTCACCAAACAGGGGCGGCTACACCTTC.

In its sample, this clonotype was seen many times. The V and J genes are TRBV19 and TRBJ2-5, with TRBD2 matching 10 bases. Germline values: CDR1 LNHDA, CDR2 SQIVND (reference sequence). J lost 2 bases, V lost 6 bases, and 9 bases had no gene match. The CDR3 is 16 residues long. The chain's CDR3 is CASSTAVAGGQETQYF. The CDR3 region has the DNA TGTGCCAGTAGCACGGCGGTAGCGGGGGGACAAGAGACCCAGTACTTC.

This clonotype was counted ten times or more. The rearrangement links TRBV7-2 to TRBJ2-2, with 7 bases identical to TRBD1. V was clipped by 6 bases and J by 7 bases; unmatched bases: 8. The germline gives CDR1 SGHTA, CDR2 FQGNSA. The CDR3 totals 14 residues. Written as DNA, the CDR3 is TGTGCCAGCAGTCTCTACAGGGGAAACGGGGAGCTGTTTTTT. Its protein product is CASSLYRGNGELFF.

The gene calls are TRBV6-5 and TRBJ2-7; 7 bases map to TRBD1. The CDR3 has 16 residues. Germline V gene lookup returns CDR1 MNHEY and CDR2 SVGAGI. V dropped 0 bases and J dropped 2; count of bases not matched to a gene: 7. CDR3 protein: CASSYSAGTETYEQYF. The CDR3 DNA reads as TGTGCCAGCAGTTACTCGGCCGGGACAGAAACCTACGAGCAGTACTTC.

The sample holds many counts of this clonotype. J is TRBJ2-7 and V is TRBV6-2 or TRBV6-3, with D uncertain. V gave up 0 bases and J gave up 0 bases, with 12 bases separating them. The germline gives CDR1 MNHEY, CDR2 SVGEGT. The CDR3 totals 16 residues. The CDR3 DNA reads TGTGCCAGCAGTTACTCTTCAGGTGGGGACTCCTACGAGCAGTACTTC. Translated, it gives CASSYSSGGDSYEQYF.

This clonotype was seen ten or more times. The J gene is TRBJ1-1, the V gene TRBV6-1; D not resolved. The CDR3 has 15 residues. Germline V gives CDR1 MNHNS, CDR2 SASEGT. The V gene lost 5 bases and the J gene lost 7 bases, with 20 bases spanning the gap. CDR3 sequence reads: CASSQCSECLSEAFF. CDR3 nucleotide sequence: TGTGCCAGCAGTCAATGCTCGGAATGTTTGAGTGAAGCTTTCTTT.

This chain joins TRBV25-1 and TRBJ1-2, with 7 nucleotides matching TRBD1. Germline values: CDR1 MGHDK, CDR2 SYGVNS. The CDR3 loop spans 15 amino acids. V shed 3 bases, J shed 3 bases, and the junction held 7 bases outside the gene matches. The CDR3 DNA is TGTGCCAGCAGTGAGGCTCCCGGGACAGACTATGGCTACACCTTC. It is translated as CASSEAPGTDYGYTF.

This clonotype was seen many times. The rearrangement joins TRBV20-1 to TRBJ1-2; a weak D match, TRBD1 (6 bases). The CDR3 totals 12 residues. V dropped 5 bases and J dropped 1 base, with 8 bases sitting between them. CDR1 and CDR2 (germline): DFQATT, SNEGSKA (reference sequence). CDR3 nucleotide sequence: TGCAGTGCTTGGACAGTTAACTATGGCTACACCTTC. It specifies CSAWTVNYGYTF.

The gene calls are TRBV28 and TRBJ1-5; D unclear. Trimming cost V 6 bases and J 7 bases, with 16 bases left between them. This CDR3 has 14 residues. Per the germline V gene, CDR1 is MDHEN and CDR2 is SYDVKM. The DNA for the CDR3 is TGTGCCAGCAGCGCCGACTACTTCGGGCAGCCCCAGCATTTT. It yields the protein CASSADYFGQPQHF.

This clonotype was found many times. This sequence joins TRBV6-2 or TRBV6-3 and TRBJ1-2; no definite D call. This CDR3 contains 13 residues. V was clipped by 5 bases and J by 2 bases, with 9 bases between them. Germline V lookup: CDR1 MNHEY, CDR2 SVGEGT. CDR3 sequence: CASSTDGNYGYTF. The DNA of the CDR3 is TGTGCCAGCAGTACAGACGGAAACTATGGCTACACCTTC.

This clonotype occurred many times. The rearrangement links TRBV6-5 to TRBJ2-7, with D uncertain. The CDR3 spans 14 residues. Germline CDR1 is MNHEY and CDR2 is SVGAGI. V was pared by 0 bases and J by 3 bases, with 9 bases between. The CDR3 loop is CASSYSERFYEQYF. Here the CDR3 DNA reads TGTGCCAGCAGTTACTCGGAGCGATTCTACGAGCAGTACTTC.

The chain has TRBV7-3 and TRBJ2-7; TRBD1 matches 10 bases. The germline V gene encodes CDR1 SGHTA and CDR2 FQGTGA. This CDR3 comprises 15 residues. The V gene end was trimmed by 1 base and the J gene end by 4 bases; junction bases not matched to a gene: 4. The CDR3 DNA follows: TGTGCCAGCAGCTTAAAGCCGGACAGGGGGTACGAGCAGTACTTC. Encoded protein: CASSLKPDRGYEQYF.

The sample holds many counts of this clonotype. This sequence joins TRBV19 and TRBJ1-6; TRBD1 matches at 8 bases. The CDR3 has 17 amino acids. J gave up 5 bases and V 3 bases, and 9 bases lay outside the gene matches. Germline lookup yields CDR1 LNHDA and CDR2 SQIVND (reference sequence). The CDR3 region has the DNA TGTGCCAGTAGTATGGGAGGACAGGGCCTTAATAATTCACCCCTCCACTTT. This encodes CASSMGGQGLNNSPLHF.